The source of this TCR beta chain is a study of blood T cell repertoires in COVID-19. Study as a whole: Collection of acute and convalescent COVID-19 samples took place in the United States, Italy and Spain. PBMCs, B-cell-depleted T cells, or T cells were the source of the cDNA or gDNA that made up the material.

CDR3 length: 14 amino acids. Trimming took off 4 bases at V and 2 bases at J, with 12 bases between the two ends. From germline, CDR1 is GTSNPN and CDR2 SVGIG (reference sequence). As processed by the authors: By means of reference gene primer amplification, nucleated cell counts were estimated. Produced via immunoSEQ multiplex PCR; TCRdb's table is partial and in-frame only. V and J calls and clone size are copied from that table; D and trimming were computed from the DNA. The sample shows hundreds of thousands of clones, roughly nine tenths of them seen only once. Material: peripheral blood. The chain joins TRBV30 to TRBJ1-5; D is unclear. This TCR derives from a woman younger than 35 who had recovered from COVID-19. For the CDR3, the DNA is TGTGCCTGGACAAACGGGAATGGCAATCAGCCCCAGCATTTT. This sequence encodes CAWTNGNGNQPQHF.